The rows below give T cell receptor beta chains drawn from one sample of a study of cytomegalovirus exposure and HLA in healthy donors. TCRdb keeps only in-frame clones here, not all; method: immunoSEQ multiplex PCR. The sample lists around 100,000 clones; 75% were seen once. Material for sequencing was PBMCs. Every receptor here comes from a woman younger than 35 in good health and CMV-seropositive. CDR3s include the opening cysteine and the closing phenylalanine or tryptophan. D genes are given only for firm matches. Where a row states a size, it is once, few, many or the class of an expanded clone; other rows omit it.

D: TRBD1
size: NA
V: TRBV7-2
J: TRBJ2-5
CDR3: CASRGQGHEETQYF
DNA: TGTGCCAGCAGAGGACAGGGGCACGAAGAGACCCAGTACTTC

D: NA
size: NA
V: TRBV27
J: TRBJ2-7
CDR3: CASSSGTFYEQYF
DNA: TGTGCCAGCAGTTCAGGGACTTTCTACGAGCAGTACTTC

D: TRBD2
size: NA
V: TRBV4-1
J: TRBJ2-7
CDR3: CASSHGDAGDILGQYF
DNA: TGCGCCAGCAGCCATGGGGACGCGGGAGACATTCTAGGGCAGTACTTC

D: NA
size: few
V: TRBV7-9
J: TRBJ1-1
CDR3: CASSLAWGPEAFF
DNA: TGTGCCAGCAGCTTAGCTTGGGGCCCTGAAGCTTTCTTT

D: NA
size: NA
V: TRBV7-3
J: TRBJ2-7
CDR3: CASSLTSGLLSEQYF
DNA: TGTGCCAGCAGCTTAACGTCCGGACTACTAAGCGAGCAGTACTTC

D: NA
size: NA
V: TRBV2
J: TRBJ1-2
CDR3: CASTRQNYGYTF
DNA: TGTGCCAGCACCAGGCAGAACTATGGCTACACCTTC

D: NA
size: NA
V: TRBV10-3
J: TRBJ2-2
CDR3: CAIMLANTGELFF
DNA: TGTGCCATCATGCTAGCGAACACCGGGGAGCTGTTTTTT

D: TRBD1
size: NA
V: TRBV19
J: TRBJ1-2
CDR3: CASSIKGADYGYTF
DNA: TGTGCCAGTAGTATTAAGGGGGCGGACTATGGCTACACCTTC

D: NA
size: NA
V: TRBV29-1
J: TRBJ2-7
CDR3: CSVKGGPYEQYF
DNA: TGCAGCGTTAAGGGAGGCCCCTACGAGCAGTACTTC

D: NA
size: NA
V: TRBV20-1
J: TRBJ2-7
CDR3: CSALSGYEQYF
DNA: TGCAGTGCCCTGTCGGGCTACGAGCAGTACTTC

D: TRBD2
size: NA
V: TRBV4-3
J: TRBJ2-1
CDR3: CASSQERGLREGLHNEQFF
DNA: TGCGCCAGCAGCCAAGAGCGGGGGTTACGGGAGGGCCTTCACAATGAGCAGTTCTTC

D: TRBD2
size: few
V: TRBV18
J: TRBJ2-3
CDR3: CASSPPTSASTDTQYF
DNA: TGTGCCAGCTCACCACCGACTAGCGCGAGCACAGATACGCAGTATTTT

D: NA
size: NA
V: TRBV5-1
J: TRBJ2-1
CDR3: CASSLVQVRHEQFF
DNA: TGCGCCAGCAGCTTGGTTCAGGTTAGACATGAGCAGTTCTTC

D: TRBD1
size: few
V: TRBV19
J: TRBJ1-2
CDR3: CASSETGGRGDGYTF
DNA: TGTGCCAGTAGTGAGACAGGGGGACGCGGGGATGGCTACACCTTC

D: TRBD2
size: few
V: TRBV28
J: TRBJ2-7
CDR3: CASRVWEGGNEQYF
DNA: TGTGCCAGCAGAGTGTGGGAGGGAGGGAACGAGCAGTACTTC

D: TRBD2
size: NA
V: TRBV18
J: TRBJ2-7
CDR3: CASSPPGTSGRGSEQYF
DNA: TGTGCCAGCTCACCACCGGGGACTAGCGGGAGGGGAAGCGAGCAGTACTTC

D: NA
size: NA
V: TRBV29-1
J: TRBJ2-7
CDR3: CSVESSGPGEQYF
DNA: TGCAGCGTTGAATCCAGCGGGCCGGGTGAGCAGTACTTC

D: TRBD2
size: NA
V: TRBV27
J: TRBJ2-1
CDR3: CASSRGGNNEQFF
DNA: TGTGCCAGCAGCCGGGGGGGGAACAATGAGCAGTTCTTC

D: NA
size: NA
V: TRBV15
J: TRBJ1-1
CDR3: CATSRGGENTEAFF
DNA: TGTGCCACCAGCAGAGGGGGGGAGAACACTGAAGCTTTCTTT

D: NA
size: NA
V: TRBV21-1
J: TRBJ1-1
CDR3: CASSKGRKGAEAFF
DNA: TGTGCCAGCAGCAAAGGTCGGAAGGGAGCTGAAGCTTTCTTT